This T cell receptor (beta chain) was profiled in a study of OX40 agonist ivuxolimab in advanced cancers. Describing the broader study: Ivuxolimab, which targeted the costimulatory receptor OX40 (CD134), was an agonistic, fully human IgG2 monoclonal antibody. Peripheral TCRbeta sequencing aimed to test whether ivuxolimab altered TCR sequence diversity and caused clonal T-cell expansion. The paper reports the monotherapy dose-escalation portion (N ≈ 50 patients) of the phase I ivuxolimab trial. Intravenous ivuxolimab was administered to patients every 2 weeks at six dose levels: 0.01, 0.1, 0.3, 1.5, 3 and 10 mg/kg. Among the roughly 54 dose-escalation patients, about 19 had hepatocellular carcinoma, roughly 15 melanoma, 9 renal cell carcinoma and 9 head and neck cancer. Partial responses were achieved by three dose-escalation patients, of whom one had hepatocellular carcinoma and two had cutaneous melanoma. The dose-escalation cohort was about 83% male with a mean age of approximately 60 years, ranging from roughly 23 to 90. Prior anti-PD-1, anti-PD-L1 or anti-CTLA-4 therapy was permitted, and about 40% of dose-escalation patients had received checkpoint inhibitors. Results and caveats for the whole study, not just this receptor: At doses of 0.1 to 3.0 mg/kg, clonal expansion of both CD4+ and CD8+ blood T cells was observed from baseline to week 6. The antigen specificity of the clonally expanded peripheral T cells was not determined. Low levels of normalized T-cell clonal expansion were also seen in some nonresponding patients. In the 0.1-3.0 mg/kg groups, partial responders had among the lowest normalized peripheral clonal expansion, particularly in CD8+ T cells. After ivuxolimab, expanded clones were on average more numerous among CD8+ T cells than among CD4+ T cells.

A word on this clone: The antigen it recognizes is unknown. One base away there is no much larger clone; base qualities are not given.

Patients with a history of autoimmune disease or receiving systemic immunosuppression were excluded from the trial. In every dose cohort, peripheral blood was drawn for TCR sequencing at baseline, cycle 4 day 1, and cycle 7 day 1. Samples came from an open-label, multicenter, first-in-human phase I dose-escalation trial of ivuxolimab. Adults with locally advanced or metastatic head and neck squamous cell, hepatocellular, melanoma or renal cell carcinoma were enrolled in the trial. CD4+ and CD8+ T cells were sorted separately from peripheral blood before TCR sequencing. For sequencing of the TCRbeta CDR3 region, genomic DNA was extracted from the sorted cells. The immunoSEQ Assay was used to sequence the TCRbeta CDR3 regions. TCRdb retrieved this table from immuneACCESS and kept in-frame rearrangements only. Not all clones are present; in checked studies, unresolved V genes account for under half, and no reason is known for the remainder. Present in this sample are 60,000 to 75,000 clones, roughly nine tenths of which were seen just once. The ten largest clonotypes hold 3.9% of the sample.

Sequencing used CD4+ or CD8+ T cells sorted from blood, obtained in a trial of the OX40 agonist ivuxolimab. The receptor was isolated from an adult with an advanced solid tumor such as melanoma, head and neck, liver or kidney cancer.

The CDR3 region: CASSALAGSYNEQFF. The nucleotides are TGTGCCAGCAGCGCTCTAGCGGGCTCCTACAATGAGCAGTTCTTC. The chain is made from TRBV7-2 and TRBJ2-1, and 8 junctional nucleotides match TRBD2. The CDR3 runs 15 amino acids, cysteine and phenylalanine included. The CDR3 DNA has 45 bases and is translated from base 1. CDR1 and CDR2 are drawn from the germline V gene: SGHTA, FQGNSA. Trimmed from V: 5 bases; trimmed from J: 0 bases; junction bases lacking a gene match: 3.